The clone carrying this T cell receptor (beta chain) was seen only a few times. The antigen is not known. PCR involved 60 Vbeta and 13 Jbeta primers. Libraries were prepared by immunoSEQ multiplex PCR; TCRdb keeps only in-frame clonotypes and omits some of them. The data show around 120,000 clones, less than 20% seen once. This sample was taken from a study of cytomegalovirus exposure and HLA in healthy donors. General study points: Within a later analysis, the majority of CMV-associated TCR beta chains appeared HLA-restricted. Three CMV-associated chains proved CMV antigen-specific in vitro. What TCR beta sequences reportedly achieved was accurate prediction of HLA-A and HLA-B alleles in most subjects.

The germline V gene has CDR1 SGHAT and CDR2 FQNNGV. The CDR3 contains 15 residues. V shed 3 bases and J shed 0 bases, with 10 bases lying between them. The chain recombines TRBV11-2 with TRBJ2-3, with D hard to call. This receptor was obtained from a woman under 30 in good health and CMV-seronegative. Material for sequencing was PBMCs. The CDR3 is CASSFPGVSTDTQYF. CDR3 in DNA: TGTGCCAGCAGCTTCCCCGGAGTGAGCACAGATACGCAGTATTTT.